This TCR beta chain was sequenced in a study of T-cell memory formation after mild COVID-19. The study's findings and limits: Contracting clones from day 15 to 85 had balanced CD4/CD8; later expanders favoured CD4+. The main location of contracting CD4+ clones was CM and EM, and that of contracting CD8+ clones was EMRA.

TCRdb analysed the 5' RACE reads with MiXCR anew, one entry per CDR3 protein. Of about 240,000 distinct CDR3 sequences detected, around 10% appear once; the ten largest clones hold around a fifth. This clonotype was seen a few times. Its antigen is unidentified. CDR3 length equals 14 residues. Trimming cost V 2 bases and J 8 bases, with 15 bases left between them. CDR1 and CDR2 (germline): MNHEY, SVGAGI. Specimen: PBMCs or a T cell subset sorted from them (not recorded which). The chain uses TRBV6-5 and TRBJ1-2, with a tentative D call TRBD1 (5 bases). This TCR was recovered from a man younger than 35 who had mild COVID-19 (a few samples of this study predate the infection). Cell type and time point are not known. The CDR3: CASSYAGGGRGYTF. CDR3 DNA: TGTGCCAGCAGTTACGCCGGGGGTGGTCGAGGCTACACCTTC.